This TCR beta chain was captured by sequencing in a study of beta chain features in type 1 diabetes. V was pared by 4 bases and J by 5 bases, with 17 bases between. Germline V gene lookup returns CDR1 MNHEY and CDR2 SVGAGI. The CDR3 runs 15 residues. Expressed TCRB transcripts were sequenced because the isolated RNA had all been reverse transcribed beforehand. Generated by immunoSEQ multiplex PCR, the TCRdb table keeps only in-frame clones and is missing some. The sample carries hundreds of thousands of clones, roughly a sixth recorded once. Sequenced: naive CD4+ T cells from blood. The chain joins TRBV6-5 to TRBJ1-1; D might be TRBD1 (5 bases). This TCR came from a man between 18 and 35 years old in good health. CDR3 nucleotides: TGTGCCAGCAGTTCCTATGGAAGGGGACGGACTGAAGCTTTCTTT. It specifies CASSSYGRGRTEAFF.